This TCR beta chain comes out of a study of cytomegalovirus exposure and HLA in healthy donors. Findings and caveats of the study: Altogether, about 160 TCR beta chains were recorded as cytomegalovirus-associated. Several of the most significant clusters appeared linked to common viral pathogens, based on a later analysis.

By share, this clone ranks as medium-sized. Its antigen is undetermined. Researchers ran the PCR with 60 Vbeta and 13 Jbeta primers. Libraries were prepared by immunoSEQ multiplex PCR; TCRdb keeps only in-frame clonotypes and omits some of them. The sample comprises 88,000 or so clones, 62% of which are singletons, and roughly 4% rests with the top ten. Sequencing used PBMCs. This receptor was obtained from a male donor in good health and CMV-seropositive.

CDR3 nucleotides: TGTGCCAGCAGTGAAGCCAGGGTCGGAAACACCATATATTTT. It specifies CASSEARVGNTIYF. This sequence joins TRBV25-1 and TRBJ1-3, with a possible D match to TRBD1 (5 bases). Trimming took 2 bases from V and 4 from J, leaving 9 bases between them. The CDR3 spans 14 residues. The germline V gene has CDR1 MGHDK and CDR2 SYGVNS. The full variable domain, completed using reference TRBV25-1 and TRBJ1-3, is EADIYQTPRYLVIGTGKKITLECSQTMGHDKMYWYQQDPGMELHLIHYSYGVNSTEKGDLSSESTVSRIRTEHFPLTLESARPSHTSQYLCASSEARVGNTIYFGEGSWLTVV.